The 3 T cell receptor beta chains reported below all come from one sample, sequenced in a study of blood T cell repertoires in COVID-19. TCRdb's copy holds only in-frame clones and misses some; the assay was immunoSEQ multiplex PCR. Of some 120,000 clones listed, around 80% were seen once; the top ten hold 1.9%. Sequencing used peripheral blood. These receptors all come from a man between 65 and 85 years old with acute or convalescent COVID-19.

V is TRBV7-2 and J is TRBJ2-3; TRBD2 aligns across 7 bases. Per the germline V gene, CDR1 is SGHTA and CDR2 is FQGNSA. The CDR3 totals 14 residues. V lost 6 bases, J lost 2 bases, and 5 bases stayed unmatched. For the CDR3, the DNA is TGTGCCAGCAGACCGGGGGGATCCACAGATACGCAGTATTTT. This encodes CASRPGGSTDTQYF.

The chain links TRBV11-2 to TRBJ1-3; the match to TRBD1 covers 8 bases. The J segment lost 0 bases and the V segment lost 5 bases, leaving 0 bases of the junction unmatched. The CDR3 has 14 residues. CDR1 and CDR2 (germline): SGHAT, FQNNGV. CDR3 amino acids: CASSDRGSGNTIYF. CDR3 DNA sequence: TGTGCCAGCAGCGACAGGGGCTCTGGAAACACCATATATTTT.

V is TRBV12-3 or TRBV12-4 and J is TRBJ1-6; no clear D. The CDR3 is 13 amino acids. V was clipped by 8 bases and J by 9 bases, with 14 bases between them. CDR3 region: CASWLGLGSPLHF. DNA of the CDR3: TGTGCCAGCTGGCTAGGACTAGGTTCACCCCTCCACTTT.